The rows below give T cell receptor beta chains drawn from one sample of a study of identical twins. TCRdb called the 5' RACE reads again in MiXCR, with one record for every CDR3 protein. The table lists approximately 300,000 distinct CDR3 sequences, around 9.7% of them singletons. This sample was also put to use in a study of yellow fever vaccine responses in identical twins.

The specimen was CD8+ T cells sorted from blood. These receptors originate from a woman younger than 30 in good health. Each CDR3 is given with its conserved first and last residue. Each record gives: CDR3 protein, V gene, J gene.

CASSHLGSADEQFF	TRBV27	TRBJ2-1
CSAPFKTGGYTF	TRBV20-1	TRBJ1-2
CASSEGPPRGRYQETQYF	TRBV6-1	TRBJ2-5
CASSSRQASESYNEQFF	TRBV28	TRBJ2-1
CSARPIMDGSGANVLTF	TRBV20-1	TRBJ2-6
CATSPGTGDYEQYF	TRBV15	TRBJ2-7
CASSHRLAGPYNEQFF	TRBV4-3	TRBJ2-1
CASSRRQGADTQYF	TRBV12-3/TRBV12-4	TRBJ2-3
CASSLLLAGNNKQFF	TRBV7-9	TRBJ2-1
CASSHGGDSWELFF	TRBV4-2	TRBJ2-2
CASSDYPALGEQYF	TRBV7-2	TRBJ2-7
CASSEDRVSHEQYF	TRBV2	TRBJ2-7
CASSWTSGGGTDTQYF	TRBV7-2	TRBJ2-3
CASSYASGPGDTQYF	TRBV6-5	TRBJ2-3
CASSLWVTDPNTEAFF	TRBV28	TRBJ1-1
CASSLGAERFDYGYTF	TRBV5-6	TRBJ1-2
CASSNGPSTGELFF	TRBV4-1	TRBJ2-2
CSVELNTLSYEQYF	TRBV29-1	TRBJ2-7
CASSFRSDGGDEQYF	TRBV12-3/TRBV12-4	TRBJ2-7
CSARDRERDTSYEQYF	TRBV20-1	TRBJ2-7
CASTLDFPSYEQYF	TRBV6-1	TRBJ2-7
CASQIQGGEQYF	TRBV28	TRBJ2-7
CASSEMDASTDTQYF	TRBV10-2	TRBJ2-3
CASSSGTSLGDTQYF	TRBV27	TRBJ2-3
CASSPPQRGGETQYF	TRBV7-9	TRBJ2-5
CASSFPGLDEQYF	TRBV12-3/TRBV12-4	TRBJ2-7
CASSWSGSISYEQYF	TRBV6-5	TRBJ2-7
CASSLSGLAEETQYF	TRBV13	TRBJ2-5
CASTRQKLEEVEAYEQYF	TRBV11-1	TRBJ2-7
CSARGGLLETGSRSGELFF	TRBV20-1	TRBJ2-2
CASSLSTSGRAHEQFF	TRBV27	TRBJ2-1
CASSLGQGEVRETQYF	TRBV27	TRBJ2-5
CASSYGMFSYEQYF	TRBV6-2/TRBV6-3	TRBJ2-7
CATSAGIELGETQYF	TRBV24-1	TRBJ2-5
CASGRPLGGGTLYSTDTQYF	TRBV7-8	TRBJ2-3
CASSQTARPTYEQYF	TRBV14	TRBJ2-7
CAISDREDTQYF	TRBV10-3	TRBJ2-3
CASSPLLAGGPHETDTQYF	TRBV11-1	TRBJ2-3
CASGWTLSTETQYF	TRBV27	TRBJ2-5
CASGSDAYSNQPQHF	TRBV6-2/TRBV6-3	TRBJ1-5
CASTVPELAGGSPFGLNTGELFF	TRBV7-2	TRBJ2-2
CASSMMTGHNQPQHF	TRBV19	TRBJ1-5
CASKSEGKETQYF	TRBV2	TRBJ2-5
CASSTGDGANVLTF	TRBV6-1	TRBJ2-6
CASSPERDSYEQYF	TRBV5-5	TRBJ2-7
CATSRDLTGSLSNYGYTF	TRBV15	TRBJ1-2
CATSQGALVEQYF	TRBV15	TRBJ2-7
CASSFWGAGTEAFF	TRBV5-1	TRBJ1-1
CSARDSMALYQETQYF	TRBV20-1	TRBJ2-5